The 19 T cell receptor beta chains presented below share a single source sample, sequenced in a study of cytomegalovirus exposure and HLA in healthy donors. Only in-frame clones appear in the TCRdb table, and some are missing; sequencing was by immunoSEQ multiplex PCR. Here the sample spans 150,000 to 200,000 clones, about 89% being singletons. The sequencing sample was made of PBMCs. The origin of the receptors is a woman aged 18-29 years in good health and CMV-seropositive.

V gene TRBV5-6 combines with J gene TRBJ1-4, with D possibly TRBD1 on 5 matching bases. Trimming removed 4 bases from V and 6 bases from J, with 13 bases in between. The CDR3 runs 14 residues. CDR1 and CDR2 (germline): SGHDT, YYEEEE. The DNA for the CDR3 is TGTGCCAGCAGCCCAGGGTTAGAGGATGAAAAACTGTTTTTT. This sequence encodes CASSPGLEDEKLFF.

The J gene is TRBJ1-1, the V gene TRBV5-1; possible D gene TRBD1, 5 bases. The V end was cut by 4 bases, the J end by 0 bases, with 22 bases between. This CDR3 is 18 amino acids long. The germline V gene encodes CDR1 SGHRS and CDR2 YFSETQ. This CDR3 reads CASSVKRQYPHLNTEAFF. The CDR3 nucleotides read TGCGCCAGCAGCGTAAAGCGACAGTACCCCCATTTGAACACTGAAGCTTTCTTT.

V and J are TRBV6-6 and TRBJ1-2; D is unclear. The CDR3 length is 15 residues. Trimming took off 6 bases at V and 14 bases at J, with 28 bases between the two ends. Germline loops: CDR1 MNHNY, CDR2 SVGAGI (reference sequence). Here the CDR3 reads CASRSAPGRVEVVTF. The DNA of the CDR3 is TGTGCCAGCAGGTCCGCCCCCGGGAGGGTGGAGGTCGTAACCTTC.

The chain carries TRBV11-2 and TRBJ2-5; 9 bases map to TRBD1. The CDR3 consists of 16 residues. After removal of 2 bases from V and 5 bases from J, the junction contained 9 bases not matched to a gene. Germline values: CDR1 SGHAT, CDR2 FQNNGV. CDR3 in amino acids: CASSLSTGGPVETQYF. The CDR3 DNA sequence: TGTGCCAGCAGCTTATCCACAGGGGGCCCCGTCGAGACCCAGTACTTC.

J is TRBJ2-7 and V is TRBV2; D is perhaps TRBD2 (5 bases). The CDR3 spans 14 residues. V was pared by 10 bases and J by 0 bases, with 16 bases between. Looked up from germline, CDR1 is SNHLY and CDR2 is FYNNEI. The CDR3 protein is CATAGEQSSYEQYF. CDR3 bases: TGTGCCACGGCCGGGGAACAGAGCTCCTACGAGCAGTACTTC.

V usage is TRBV10-3 and J usage is TRBJ2-1; 10 bases agree with TRBD2. Germline CDR1 and CDR2: ENHRY and SYGVKD. The CDR3 has 12 amino acids. V was pared by 10 bases and J by 6 bases, with 3 bases of the junction left unmatched. The CDR3 DNA reads as TGTGCCACCCAGCGGGGGGGCAATGAGCAGTTCTTC. It yields the protein CATQRGGNEQFF.

This sequence joins TRBV5-6 and TRBJ1-5, with D perhaps TRBD1 (6 bases). Germline values: CDR1 SGHDT, CDR2 YYEEEE. Trimming cost V 2 bases and J 3 bases, with 9 bases left between them. This CDR3 has 14 amino acids. The CDR3 sequence is CASSFQGINQPQHF. CDR3 sequence (DNA): TGTGCCAGCAGCTTTCAGGGGATCAATCAGCCCCAGCATTTT. The variable domain in full, completed from reference TRBV5-6 and TRBJ1-5, reads DAGVTQSPTHLIKTRGQQVTLRCSPKSGHDTVSWYQQALGQGPQFIFQYYEEEERQRGNFPDRFSGHQFPNYSSELNVNALLLGDSALYLCASSFQGINQPQHFGDGTRLSIL.

The chain combines TRBV19 with TRBJ2-1, with 8 bases matching TRBD2. The trim removed 4 bases at V and 6 bases at J, leaving 5 bases unmatched. CDR1 is LNHDA, CDR2 SQIVND, per germline (reference sequence). The CDR3 totals 14 residues. CDR3 sequence reads: CASSRAGVANEQFF. The CDR3 coding sequence is TGTGCCAGTAGTAGAGCGGGAGTGGCCAATGAGCAGTTCTTC. Based on the CDR3 plus reference TRBV19 and TRBJ2-1, the full variable domain is DGGITQSPKYLFRKEGQNVTLSCEQNLNHDAMYWYRQDPGQGLRLIYYSQIVNDFQKGDIAEGYSVSREKKESFPLTVTSAQKNPTAFYLCASSRAGVANEQFFGPGTRLTVL.

The J gene is TRBJ2-1, the V gene TRBV12-5; TRBD1 might be the D (5 bases). The CDR3 spans 14 residues. Germline V CDR1 and CDR2: LGHNT, FRNRAP. Between the trimmed V and J ends, which lost 5 bases and 8 bases, there was a span of 16 bases. This CDR3 reads CASGLTTVYDEQFF. The CDR3 DNA follows: TGTGCTAGTGGTCTCACGACAGTTTACGATGAGCAGTTCTTC.

The chain couples TRBV28 to TRBJ1-3; D remains unclear. Germline V gene lookup returns CDR1 MDHEN and CDR2 SYDVKM. The CDR3 extends over 14 amino acids. V was clipped by 5 bases and J by 2 bases, with 10 bases between them. This CDR3 is CASSPHRTGNTIYF. The CDR3 region has the DNA TGTGCCAGCAGTCCACACCGTACTGGAAACACCATATATTTT.

This chain links TRBV14 with TRBJ2-1; 10 positions agree with TRBD2. With 3 bases clipped from V and 5 bases from J, the junction kept 10 bases outside the gene matches. CDR3 size: 17 residues. Germline V gives CDR1 SGHDN, CDR2 FVKESK. CDR3 in amino acids: CASSQANGLAADNEQFF. The CDR3 nucleotides read TGTGCCAGCAGCCAGGCCAACGGACTAGCGGCCGACAATGAGCAGTTCTTC.

V gene TRBV28 combines with J gene TRBJ1-1, with 7 bases fitting TRBD1. V shed 6 bases and J 0 bases; nucleotides not matched to a gene: 7. The CDR3 consists of 15 residues. Germline V gives CDR1 MDHEN, CDR2 SYDVKM. The CDR3: CASRPLDRMNTEAFF. The CDR3 DNA reads as TGTGCCAGCAGGCCTTTGGACAGGATGAACACTGAAGCTTTCTTT.

The chain combines TRBV5-6 with TRBJ2-2; D is possibly TRBD2 (6 bases). The germline gives CDR1 SGHDT, CDR2 YYEEEE. This CDR3 is built from 16 residues. V was shortened by 3 bases and J by 6 bases, with 18 bases between the two germline ends. CDR3 sequence (DNA): TGTGCCAGCAGCTCGGAAGCTACTAGCAGCGCCGGGGAGCTGTTTTTT. Translating gives CASSSEATSSAGELFF.

CDR3 residues: CASSIGGSSTDTQYF. The CDR3 DNA reads as TGTGCCAGTAGTATCGGCGGGAGTAGCACAGATACGCAGTATTTT. The V gene is TRBV19, the J gene TRBJ2-3; 7 nucleotides match TRBD2. V lost 3 bases and J lost 0; bases outside the gene matches: 3. Per the germline V gene, CDR1 is LNHDA and CDR2 is SQIVND (reference sequence). The CDR3 is 15 residues long.

The chain combines TRBV2 with TRBJ1-1; D possibly corresponds to TRBD1 (6 bases). There are 12 residues in the CDR3. The V and J ends lost 7 bases and 5 bases respectively, with 11 bases between them. Germline V gives CDR1 SNHLY, CDR2 FYNNEI. In DNA, the CDR3 is TGTGCCAGCACTGGGGGCGAGACTGAAGCTTTCTTT. This codes for CASTGGETEAFF.

This chain links TRBV7-6 with TRBJ2-7, with D possibly matching TRBD2 (6 bases). The germline CDR1 and CDR2 sequences are SGHVS and FNYEAQ. The ends were cut back, 1 base at V and 2 bases at J, with 21 bases in the middle. The CDR3 runs to 18 residues. In DNA, the CDR3 is TGTGCCAGCAGCTTAGAGGCGCCTAGCGCGATAGCGGCCTACGAGCAGTACTTC. It encodes CASSLEAPSAIAAYEQYF.

This clone has a single count. The rearrangement uses TRBV14 and TRBJ2-3; the match to TRBD2 covers 11 bases. Trimming at V came to 8 bases and at J to 4 bases, leaving 8 bases not matched to a gene. The CDR3 is 15 residues long. Germline-derived CDR1 and CDR2 are SGHDN and FVKESK. The CDR3 DNA sequence: TGTGCCAGCGCCCCGACTAGCGGGAATGCAGATACGCAGTATTTT. This translates into CASAPTSGNADTQYF.

The chain is built from TRBV5-1 and TRBJ2-7, with 12 bases lining up with TRBD2. The CDR3 has 15 amino acids. CDR1 is SGHRS, CDR2 YFSETQ, per germline. V was clipped by 4 bases and J by 4 bases; unmatched bases: 6. The chain's CDR3 is CASSPVLAGGYEQYF. As DNA, the CDR3 is TGCGCCAGCAGCCCCGTACTAGCGGGAGGATACGAGCAGTACTTC.

In DNA, the CDR3 is TGTGCCAGCAGTTTAAATCTTTACAATGAGCAGTTCTTC. It translates to CASSLNLYNEQFF. The J gene is TRBJ2-1, the V gene TRBV27, with D unresolved. V was trimmed by 2 bases and J by 4 bases, leaving 6 bases between them. Germline V gene lookup returns CDR1 MNHEY and CDR2 SMNVEV (reference sequence). This CDR3 contains 13 residues.